This entry describes one T cell receptor (beta chain). The antigen remains unidentified. These data originate in a study of cytomegalovirus exposure and HLA in healthy donors. CDR3 length: 15 residues. The V gene's germline CDR1 is SGHDT and CDR2 YYEEEE. V was cut by 2 bases and J by 3 bases, with 11 bases left in between. Only in-frame clones appear in the TCRdb table, and some are missing; sequencing was by immunoSEQ multiplex PCR. The data contain about 150,000 clones, 85% to 90% of them seen just once; the ten biggest clones take up around 3.2%. Study findings and constraints: While the bulk of TCR sequences proved rare, some public TCRs turned up in many donors. Testing in vitro showed a few CMV-associated chains specific for CMV antigens. Both high specificity and high sensitivity reportedly marked the classifier's diagnosis of cytomegalovirus status.

This TCR was recovered from a woman aged 18-29 years in good health and CMV-seropositive. Sequencing used PBMCs. V is TRBV5-6 and J is TRBJ2-2; D possibly corresponds to TRBD2 (6 bases). The CDR3 coding sequence is TGTGCCAGCAGCTTCACGGAGGGGTACACCGGGGAGCTGTTTTTT. This sequence encodes CASSFTEGYTGELFF.